This T cell receptor (beta chain) originates from a study of cytomegalovirus exposure and HLA in healthy donors. Whole-study results and caveats: Using the classifier, cytomegalovirus status was reportedly diagnosed with high specificity and sensitivity. One cluster of highly shared sequence variants probably arose as a sequencing artifact. As was reported, the HLA-A and HLA-B alleles of most subjects were accurately predicted from TCR beta sequences.

Losses at the gene ends were 4 bases for V and 5 bases for J; bases not matched to a gene: 4. The CDR3 covers 13 residues. Germline V lookup: CDR1 SQVTM, CDR2 ANQGSEA. Notes on this clone: What it binds is unknown.

In the PCR, 60 Vbeta and 13 Jbeta primers were used. Profiling relied on immunoSEQ multiplex PCR, and the TCRdb table lists in-frame clones only, not all of them. Of 190,000 or so clones listed, 75% to 85% are singletons. Sequenced material: PBMCs. The rearrangement uses TRBV29-1 and TRBJ2-1, with 8 bases matching TRBD1. This clonotype originated in a woman in her forties or fifties in good health and CMV-seropositive. As DNA, the CDR3 is TGCAGCGTTGCGGGACAGGCCCACAATGAGCAGTTCTTC. This gives the protein CSVAGQAHNEQFF.